This TCR beta chain is drawn from a study of shared T cell receptors in the human thymus. Trimming removed 5 bases from V and 8 bases from J, with 10 bases in between. Per the germline V gene, CDR1 is SGHRS and CDR2 is YFSETQ. The CDR3 sequence is 11 residues long. Assay: immunoSEQ multiplex PCR; the TCRdb copy retains only in-frame clones and omits some. In the table there are about 660,000 clones, around 87% of which are singletons. These data also featured in a second study, about human thymus T cells.

The receptor was isolated from a boy under three years old with a congenital heart defect. The V call is TRBV5-1, the J call TRBJ1-2, with D possibly matching TRBD1 (6 bases). Sequencing used thymocytes. For the CDR3, the DNA is TGCGCCAGCAGTGACAGGAACGGCTACACCTTC. It is translated as CASSDRNGYTF.